These T cell receptor beta chains were read from a single sample in a study of beta chain features in type 1 diabetes. The method was immunoSEQ multiplex PCR; TCRdb's version includes in-frame clones alone and lacks a portion of them. This repertoire shows 400,000 or so clones, over 8.5% found once; its top ten account for about 0.6%. Input material: central memory CD4+ T cells from blood. The receptor source for this set is a man in his thirties or forties with type 1 diabetes. CDR3s include the opening cysteine and the closing phenylalanine or tryptophan. Each record gives: J gene, V gene, D gene, clone size, CDR3 protein, CDR3 DNA. The D gene is left open where the match is weak. Expanded clones are given a class, and other clones once, few, many or no size at all.

J: TRBJ2-4
V: TRBV28
D: TRBD1
size: .
CDR3: CASSLTGPNIQYF
DNA: TGTGCCAGCAGCCTGACAGGGCCAAACATTCAGTACTTC

J: TRBJ2-7
V: TRBV28
D: TRBD1
size: .
CDR3: CASRTGDYEQYF
DNA: TGTGCCAGCAGGACAGGGGACTACGAGCAGTACTTC

J: TRBJ2-4
V: TRBV27
D: TRBD1
size: .
CDR3: CASRPPGQGKNIQYF
DNA: TGTGCCAGCAGGCCTCCGGGACAGGGAAAAAACATTCAGTACTTC

J: TRBJ2-3
V: TRBV7-2
D: .
size: few
CDR3: CASSRWDADTQYF
DNA: TGTGCCAGCAGCCGGTGGGATGCAGATACGCAGTATTTT

J: TRBJ2-3
V: TRBV5-4
D: TRBD1
size: .
CDR3: CASSLRDRGVTDTQYF
DNA: TGTGCCAGCAGCTTAAGGGACAGGGGGGTCACAGATACGCAGTATTTT

J: TRBJ2-5
V: TRBV19
D: .
size: many
CDR3: CASSIGGQQETQYF
DNA: TGTGCCAGTAGTATTGGCGGACAGCAAGAGACCCAGTACTTC

J: TRBJ2-1
V: TRBV19
D: TRBD1
size: few
CDR3: CASKGGIGQGALLKQFF
DNA: TGTGCCAGTAAAGGGGGAATTGGACAGGGGGCCTTGTTAAAGCAGTTCTTC

J: TRBJ1-2
V: TRBV19
D: .
size: .
CDR3: CASSNMAVTYGYTF
DNA: TGTGCCAGTAGCAATATGGCGGTCACCTATGGCTACACCTTC

J: TRBJ1-4
V: TRBV14
D: .
size: many
CDR3: CASSQPGAEKLFF
DNA: TGTGCCAGCAGCCAGCCTGGCGCTGAAAAACTGTTTTTT

J: TRBJ2-3
V: TRBV29-1
D: .
size: .
CDR3: CSVNQGTDTQYF
DNA: TGCAGCGTTAATCAGGGGACAGATACGCAGTATTTT

J: TRBJ2-1
V: TRBV6-1
D: TRBD2
size: few
CDR3: CAARTSGYNEQFF
DNA: TGTGCCGCCCGGACTAGCGGTTACAATGAGCAGTTCTTC

J: TRBJ2-5
V: TRBV7-2
D: TRBD1
size: .
CDR3: CASSLDRGPGETQYF
DNA: TGTGCCAGCAGCCTCGACAGGGGGCCGGGAGAGACCCAGTACTTC

J: TRBJ2-5
V: TRBV19
D: .
size: .
CDR3: CASSPGSGGETQYF
DNA: TGTGCCAGTAGTCCGGGCAGCGGTGGGGAGACCCAGTACTTC

J: TRBJ2-7
V: TRBV4-3
D: .
size: many
CDR3: CASSLTLAGEQYF
DNA: TGCGCCAGCAGCCTAACTCTTGCGGGAGAGCAGTACTTC

J: TRBJ2-7
V: TRBV2
D: .
size: few
CDR3: CASSVPRQRNSYEQYF
DNA: TGTGCCAGCAGTGTGCCGAGGCAGAGAAACTCCTACGAGCAGTACTTC

J: TRBJ2-2
V: TRBV7-9
D: .
size: many
CDR3: CASSLGSDTGELFF
DNA: TGTGCCAGCAGCCTAGGGTCGGACACCGGGGAGCTGTTTTTT

J: TRBJ1-2
V: TRBV5-1
D: .
size: few
CDR3: CASSLGPPGYGYTF
DNA: TGCGCCAGCAGCCTGGGCCCTCCAGGCTATGGCTACACCTTC

J: TRBJ1-1
V: TRBV7-2
D: .
size: .
CDR3: CASSSSRQVNTEAFF
DNA: TGTGCCAGCAGCTCTTCCCGACAGGTGAACACTGAAGCTTTCTTT

J: TRBJ1-1
V: TRBV27
D: .
size: .
CDR3: CASSLSQGNTEAFF
DNA: TGTGCCAGCAGTTTATCCCAGGGAAACACTGAAGCTTTCTTT

J: TRBJ2-3
V: TRBV7-2
D: .
size: many
CDR3: CASSLGAVRPDTQYF
DNA: TGTGCCAGCAGCTTAGGCGCAGTACGTCCGGATACGCAGTATTTT

J: TRBJ2-4
V: TRBV28
D: .
size: .
CDR3: CASSLAQSVAKNIQYF
DNA: TGTGCCAGCAGTTTGGCTCAATCAGTAGCCAAAAACATTCAGTACTTC

J: TRBJ2-1
V: TRBV10-1
D: .
size: .
CDR3: CASSPNRDEQFF
DNA: TGCGCCAGCAGCCCGAATAGGGATGAGCAGTTCTTC

J: TRBJ2-1
V: TRBV30
D: TRBD2
size: .
CDR3: CASQPPSGRAGLF
DNA: TGTGCCTCCCAGCCTCCTAGCGGGAGGGCCGGTCTCTTC

J: TRBJ2-7
V: TRBV5-4
D: TRBD1
size: .
CDR3: CASTRGTGSAYEQYF
DNA: TGTGCCAGCACACGTGGGACAGGGAGTGCGTACGAGCAGTACTTC

J: TRBJ2-1
V: TRBV6-1
D: .
size: .
CDR3: CASSAPASRRLF
DNA: TGTGCCAGCAGTGCCCCAGCGAGTAGAAGACTCTTC

J: TRBJ1-2
V: TRBV27
D: .
size: few
CDR3: CASSSVKYGYTF
DNA: TGTGCCAGCAGTTCCGTAAAGTATGGCTACACCTTC

J: TRBJ2-2
V: TRBV4-3
D: .
size: .
CDR3: CASSQHPTGLGELFF
DNA: TGCGCCAGCAGCCAACACCCCACAGGTCTAGGGGAGCTGTTTTTT

J: TRBJ1-1
V: TRBV7-9
D: .
size: many
CDR3: CASSPRTVEAFF
DNA: TGTGCCAGCAGCCCAAGGACGGTTGAAGCTTTCTTT

J: TRBJ1-3
V: TRBV5-4
D: TRBD1
size: few
CDR3: CASSPDNRQGGGTIYF
DNA: TGTGCCAGCAGCCCAGACAACAGACAGGGAGGGGGCACCATATATTTT

J: TRBJ2-7
V: TRBV7-9
D: TRBD2
size: many
CDR3: CASSLASGLAGVGYEQYF
DNA: TGTGCCAGCAGCTTAGCGTCGGGACTAGCGGGAGTAGGCTACGAGCAGTACTTC

J: TRBJ2-5
V: TRBV27
D: .
size: .
CDR3: CASSLVGAGETQYF
DNA: TGTGCCAGCAGTTTGGTGGGGGCCGGGGAGACCCAGTACTTC

J: TRBJ1-2
V: TRBV6-6
D: TRBD1
size: .
CDR3: CASSSSGTGGFGYTF
DNA: TGTGCCAGCAGCTCCTCCGGGACAGGGGGTTTTGGCTACACCTTC

J: TRBJ2-7
V: TRBV7-8
D: TRBD1
size: .
CDR3: CASSFRDRALYEQYF
DNA: TGTGCCAGCAGCTTCCGGGACAGAGCTCTCTACGAGCAGTACTTC

J: TRBJ2-3
V: TRBV9
D: .
size: few
CDR3: CASSARGGAGRTDTQYF
DNA: TGTGCCAGCAGCGCCCGGGGCGGTGCGGGGCGCACAGATACGCAGTATTTT

J: TRBJ2-7
V: TRBV25-1
D: TRBD1
size: .
CDR3: CASRSTGAHEQYF
DNA: TGTGCCAGCAGATCTACAGGGGCCCACGAGCAGTACTTC

J: TRBJ2-3
V: TRBV7-2
D: .
size: few
CDR3: CASSFGTDTQYF
DNA: TGTGCCAGCAGCTTCGGGACAGATACGCAGTATTTT

J: TRBJ2-5
V: TRBV7-2
D: .
size: few
CDR3: CASSLERETQYF
DNA: TGTGCCAGCAGCTTAGAGAGAGAGACCCAGTACTTC

J: TRBJ1-2
V: TRBV6-5
D: .
size: .
CDR3: CASTRDVFYGYTF
DNA: TGTGCCAGCACCCGGGACGTTTTCTATGGCTACACCTTC

J: TRBJ2-5
V: TRBV7-8
D: .
size: few
CDR3: CASSLPQETQYF
DNA: TGTGCCAGCAGTTTACCCCAAGAGACCCAGTACTTC

J: TRBJ1-2
V: TRBV6-5
D: TRBD1
size: few
CDR3: CASSYGRGLVTGYTF
DNA: TGTGCCAGCAGTTACGGCAGGGGGCTTGTGACTGGCTACACCTTC

J: TRBJ1-1
V: TRBV7-3
D: .
size: few
CDR3: CASSETGQTFAEAFF
DNA: TGTGCCAGCAGCGAAACCGGACAGACCTTCGCTGAAGCTTTCTTT

J: TRBJ2-5
V: TRBV5-1
D: .
size: few
CDR3: CASSLVVPVQETQYF
DNA: TGCGCCAGCAGCTTGGTAGTCCCTGTCCAAGAGACCCAGTACTTC

J: TRBJ2-2
V: TRBV4-3
D: TRBD1
size: .
CDR3: CASSQDSARTGYWTGELFF
DNA: TGCGCCAGCAGCCAAGATAGTGCAAGGACAGGGTATTGGACCGGGGAGCTGTTTTTT

J: TRBJ2-2
V: TRBV11-3
D: .
size: few
CDR3: CASSQQFSGELFF
DNA: TGTGCCAGCAGCCAACAGTTCTCGGGGGAGCTGTTTTTT

J: TRBJ2-2
V: TRBV28
D: .
size: .
CDR3: CASSSPGGHTGGELFF
DNA: TGTGCCAGCAGTTCCCCCGGGGGCCACACGGGCGGGGAGCTGTTTTTT

J: TRBJ2-1
V: TRBV5-4
D: .
size: .
CDR3: CASSLRAFEQFF
DNA: TGTGCCAGCAGCTTAAGGGCTTTCGAGCAGTTCTTC

J: TRBJ2-5
V: TRBV7-2
D: .
size: few
CDR3: CASSADSGQETQYF
DNA: TGTGCCAGCAGCGCCGACAGCGGGCAAGAGACCCAGTACTTC

J: TRBJ2-6
V: TRBV7-9
D: .
size: few
CDR3: CASSLGLNRAGANVLTF
DNA: TGTGCCAGCAGCTTAGGTTTGAACAGGGCTGGGGCCAACGTCCTGACTTTC

J: TRBJ2-2
V: TRBV28
D: .
size: .
CDR3: CASSFIRGRDTGELFF
DNA: TGTGCCAGCAGTTTCATCAGGGGCAGGGACACCGGGGAGCTGTTTTTT

J: TRBJ2-3
V: TRBV7-2
D: .
size: .
CDR3: CASSLASFPRDTQYF
DNA: TGTGCCAGCAGCTTAGCTTCTTTCCCCCGGGATACGCAGTATTTT

J: TRBJ2-5
V: TRBV28
D: TRBD1
size: .
CDR3: CASSSGQDQETQYF
DNA: TGTGCCAGCAGTTCCGGACAGGACCAAGAGACCCAGTACTTC

J: TRBJ2-3
V: TRBV6-6
D: .
size: .
CDR3: CASSHPPREDTQYF
DNA: TGTGCCAGCAGTCACCCCCCTCGCGAAGATACGCAGTATTTT

J: TRBJ2-7
V: TRBV21-1
D: .
size: many
CDR3: CASSNLILEQYF
DNA: TGTGCCAGCAGCAATTTAATTCTCGAGCAGTACTTC